This T cell receptor beta chain was captured in a study of cytomegalovirus exposure and HLA in healthy donors. CDR3 length: 13 residues. J was trimmed by 8 bases and V by 3 bases; bases with no gene match: 7. Germline V gene sequence: CDR1 SQVTM, CDR2 ANQGSEA. Donors were nominally healthy when sampled, though unrecorded immune exposures were likely. The PCR contained 60 Vbeta and 13 Jbeta primers. Libraries were prepared by immunoSEQ multiplex PCR; TCRdb keeps only in-frame clonotypes and omits some of them. This sample has 110,000 to 150,000 clones, with around 80% found just once. On this clone: Its antigen is as yet unknown.

Study findings and constraints: A few chains linked to CMV were shown in vitro to be specific for CMV antigens. In a later analysis, the majority of CMV-associated beta chains seemingly showed HLA restriction. Certain indistinguishable V segments, among them TRBV6-2 and TRBV6-3, were excluded.

The source material was PBMCs. The V gene is TRBV29-1, the J gene TRBJ1-2; TRBD1 matches 9 bases. This receptor was taken from a man between 18 and 35 years old in good health and CMV-seropositive. Written as DNA, the CDR3 is TGCAGCGTTGATAGGGGACAGGGCTACGGCTACACCTTC. It encodes CSVDRGQGYGYTF. Full variable domain (remainder filled in from reference TRBV29-1 and TRBJ1-2): SAVISQKPSRDICQRGTSLTIQCQVDSQVTMMFWYRQQPGQSLTLIATANQGSEATYESGFVIDKFPISRPNLTFSTLTVSNMSPEDSSIYLCSVDRGQGYGYTFGSGTRLTVV.